This T cell receptor beta chain was observed in a study of identical twins. Findings and caveats of the study: Compared with unrelated sharing, twin-shared out-of-frame alpha sequences had more low-probability sequences. The same donors were not followed; conclusions instead depended on cross-sectional statistical analysis.

Germline CDR1 and CDR2: MNHEY and SVGEGT. The V and J ends lost 2 bases and 1 base respectively, with 6 bases between them. This CDR3 has 13 residues. Note on this clonotype: Its antigen is not identified.

A single record per CDR3 protein comes from TCRdb applying MiXCR to the 5' RACE reads. Of around 690,000 distinct CDR3 sequences listed, over 20% are singletons. The data were also submitted as part of a second study, on T cells expressing NK-cell markers.

This clonotype was sampled from a woman between 18 and 29 years old in good health. V usage is TRBV6-2 or TRBV6-3 and J usage is TRBJ2-7; D unclear. The sequencing input was PBMCs. CDR3 protein: CASSYRRSYEQYF. CDR3 nucleotide sequence: TGTGCCAGCAGTTACCGACGATCCTACGAGCAGTACTTC.